This is a list of T cell receptor beta chains from one sample in a study of spatial heterogeneity in lung cancer. TCRdb re-derived calls from the 5' RACE reads in MiXCR, one entry per CDR3 protein. Of 100,000 or so distinct CDR3 sequences listed, under 4.5% are singletons. The input for sequencing was lung tumor tissue, taken at surgery. These receptors all stem from a male donor with early-stage non-small cell lung cancer. CDR3s include the opening cysteine and the closing phenylalanine or tryptophan. Fields, in order: clone size, V gene, J gene, D gene, CDR3 protein, CDR3 DNA. D genes are given only for firm matches. Clone size is not always given. Where it is, it says once, few, many or a class for expanded clones.

>many|TRBV12-3/TRBV12-4|TRBJ1-4|TRBD1
CASRTSGGSATNEKLFF
TGTGCCAGCAGAACTTCAGGGGGCTCGGCAACTAATGAAAAACTGTTTTTT
>many|TRBV12-3/TRBV12-4|TRBJ1-1|.
CASSQKISSTEAFF
TGTGCCAGCAGCCAAAAAATCAGTAGTACTGAAGCTTTCTTT
>many|TRBV28|TRBJ2-7|TRBD2
CASSRDPFRLALGFPEQYF
TGTGCCAGCAGCCGTGACCCCTTCCGACTAGCCCTAGGTTTCCCCGAGCAGTACTTC
>.|TRBV7-6|TRBJ2-3|TRBD1
CASSLMTGSRGDTQYF
TGTGCCAGCAGCTTAATGACAGGGTCTCGTGGAGATACGCAGTATTTT
>many|TRBV18|TRBJ1-1|.
CASSPSGVSVNTEAFF
TGTGCCAGCTCACCGTCAGGGGTTTCGGTGAACACTGAAGCTTTCTTT
>many|TRBV4-1|TRBJ2-1|TRBD2
CASSQDPPRLAAYNEQFF
TGCGCCAGCAGCCAAGATCCCCCTAGGCTAGCGGCCTACAATGAGCAGTTCTTC
>many|TRBV11-3|TRBJ2-1|TRBD1
CASRAGGDEQFF
TGTGCCAGCAGGGCAGGGGGCGATGAGCAGTTCTTC
>many|TRBV6-5|TRBJ2-7|.
CASSPTGLVRQYF
TGTGCCAGCAGCCCTACAGGTTTGGTACGGCAGTACTTC
>many|TRBV7-9|TRBJ1-1|TRBD1
CASSLQRGPVAFF
TGTGCCAGCAGCTTACAGAGGGGGCCGGTGGCTTTCTTT
>many|TRBV20-1|TRBJ2-1|.
CSARDGGGHSSYNEQFF
TGCAGTGCTAGAGATGGAGGAGGACACTCCTCCTACAATGAGCAGTTCTTC
>many|TRBV12-3/TRBV12-4|TRBJ2-1|TRBD1
CASSTSTGGSYNEQFF
TGTGCCAGCAGTACATCAACAGGGGGTTCCTACAATGAGCAGTTCTTC
>many|TRBV27|TRBJ2-7|.
CASSSGPEQYF
TGTGCCAGCAGTTCCGGGCCCGAGCAGTACTTC
>many|TRBV28|TRBJ2-7|.
CASSFQNYEQYF
TGTGCCAGCAGTTTTCAGAACTACGAGCAGTACTTC
>many|TRBV20-1|TRBJ1-3|.
CSARVVAGSGNTIYF
TGCAGTGCTAGAGTAGTGGCAGGCTCTGGAAACACCATATATTTT
>few|TRBV11-2|TRBJ2-1|.
CASSPDPYNEQFF
TGTGCCAGCAGCCCAGACCCCTACAATGAGCAGTTCTTC
>many|TRBV7-6|TRBJ1-6|.
CASSLGGNSPLHF
TGTGCCAGCAGTTTGGGTGGGAATTCACCCCTCCACTTT
>many|TRBV10-3|TRBJ2-3|.
CATNSNTDTQYF
TGTGCCACCAATAGTAACACAGATACGCAGTATTTT
>many|TRBV7-9|TRBJ2-1|TRBD2
CASSLVGGNNEQFF
TGTGCCAGCAGCTTAGTGGGAGGGAACAATGAGCAGTTCTTC
>many|TRBV20-1|TRBJ1-2|.
CSARDPGSFDYGYTF
TGCAGTGCTAGAGATCCGGGGAGTTTCGACTATGGCTACACCTTC
>many|TRBV2|TRBJ2-3|.
CASRQGVYSTDTQYF
TGTGCCAGCAGACAAGGAGTTTATAGCACAGATACGCAGTATTTT
>few|TRBV30|TRBJ2-1|TRBD2
CAWNGGSGSMNEQFF
TGTGCCTGGAACGGGGGTAGCGGGAGTATGAATGAGCAGTTCTTC
>many|TRBV28|TRBJ2-5|TRBD1
CATSGQPRETQYF
TGTGCCACCTCGGGACAGCCTAGAGAGACCCAGTACTTC
>many|TRBV27|TRBJ1-1|.
CASSRAVNTEAFF
TGTGCCAGCAGCCGAGCCGTGAACACTGAAGCTTTCTTT
>.|TRBV11-2|TRBJ2-5|.
CASSLNLEETQYF
TGTGCCAGCAGCTTAAATCTAGAAGAGACCCAGTACTTC
>many|TRBV10-3|TRBJ1-5|.
CAIRPDGGKPQHF
TGTGCCATCAGACCCGATGGGGGAAAGCCCCAGCATTTT
>many|TRBV12-3/TRBV12-4|TRBJ2-7|.
CASSVLGPVWEQYF
TGTGCCAGCAGTGTCCTTGGACCTGTTTGGGAGCAGTACTTC
>many|TRBV28|TRBJ2-1|TRBD2
CASSLSSGDRYNEQFF
TGTGCCAGCAGTTTGAGTAGCGGGGACCGCTACAATGAGCAGTTCTTC
>many|TRBV20-1|TRBJ2-7|TRBD2
CSATGTSGSREQYF
TGCAGTGCAACCGGGACTAGCGGGAGTCGCGAGCAGTACTTC
>many|TRBV5-6|TRBJ1-4|.
CASSLSTALNEKLFF
TGTGCCAGCAGCCTATCGACCGCTTTAAATGAAAAACTGTTTTTT
>many|TRBV27|TRBJ2-7|TRBD1
CASSYQGDRDYEQYF
TGTGCCAGCAGCTACCAGGGGGACAGGGATTACGAGCAGTACTTC
>many|TRBV3-1|TRBJ2-5|.
CASSQGRGSLTQYF
TGTGCCAGCAGCCAAGGACGGGGCTCCCTTACCCAGTACTTC
>few|TRBV20-1|TRBJ2-7|.
CSVEGERGDEQYF
TGCAGTGTTGAAGGGGAACGAGGCGACGAGCAGTACTTC
>.|TRBV20-1|TRBJ2-1|.
CSARDLGDGEQFF
TGCAGTGCTAGAGATTTAGGGGACGGTGAGCAGTTCTTC
>many|TRBV11-2|TRBJ2-3|.
CASSSDQISDTQYF
TGTGCCAGCAGCTCTGACCAGATTTCAGATACGCAGTATTTT
>many|TRBV5-1|TRBJ2-6|.
CASSPMGLAYSGANVLTF
TGCGCCAGCAGCCCCATGGGACTGGCTTACTCTGGGGCCAACGTCCTGACTTTC
>few|TRBV28|TRBJ2-6|.
CASSHRDVAGWANVLTF
TGTGCCAGCAGTCACCGGGACGTCGCGGGTTGGGCCAACGTCCTGACTTTC
>many|TRBV11-2|TRBJ2-2|.
CASSYQNTGELFF
TGTGCCAGCAGCTACCAGAACACCGGGGAGCTGTTTTTT
>few|TRBV20-1|TRBJ2-7|.
CSALQDYEQYF
TGCAGTGCGTTACAGGACTACGAGCAGTACTTC
>many|TRBV2|TRBJ1-4|.
CASSVPGGGEKLFF
TGTGCCAGCAGTGTCCCGGGCGGTGGAGAAAAACTGTTTTTT
>.|TRBV29-1|TRBJ2-7|.
CSARGSRGHEQYF
TGCAGCGCCCGGGGCTCTCGGGGCCACGAGCAGTACTTC
>many|TRBV3-1|TRBJ1-3|.
CASRPLSGNTIYF
TGTGCCAGCAGGCCTTTGTCCGGAAACACCATATATTTT
>few|TRBV5-1|TRBJ2-1|.
CASSWTGYNEQFF
TGCGCCAGCAGCTGGACTGGATACAATGAGCAGTTCTTC
>.|TRBV7-9|TRBJ2-1|.
CASSQTGREENEQFF
TGTGCCAGCAGCCAGACAGGGCGGGAGGAGAATGAGCAGTTCTTC
>many|TRBV12-3/TRBV12-4|TRBJ2-7|.
CASSLGPFYEQYF
TGTGCCAGCAGTTTAGGGCCGTTCTACGAGCAGTACTTC
>many|TRBV14|TRBJ2-7|.
CASSPRQRVYEQYF
TGTGCCAGCAGCCCAAGACAGAGAGTCTACGAGCAGTACTTC
>many|TRBV4-1|TRBJ2-3|TRBD2
CASSQLAGGLNTQYF
TGCGCCAGCAGCCAGTTGGCGGGGGGTCTGAATACGCAGTATTTT
>few|TRBV6-6|TRBJ2-7|TRBD2
CASSYSQGRDEQYF
TGTGCCAGCAGTTACTCCCAAGGGAGGGACGAGCAGTACTTC
>once|TRBV7-9|TRBJ1-2|TRBD1
CASSLGQGNDYTF
TGTGCCAGCAGCTTAGGACAGGGGAATGACTACACCTTC
>many|TRBV3-1|TRBJ2-7|TRBD2
CASSPAGGNYEQYF
TGTGCCAGCAGTCCAGCGGGAGGAAACTACGAGCAGTACTTC
>many|TRBV18|TRBJ2-7|TRBD1
CASSRGQGAYEQYF
TGTGCCAGCTCACGAGGACAGGGAGCCTACGAGCAGTACTTC
>many|TRBV12-3/TRBV12-4|TRBJ1-1|.
CASSWAYHEAFF
TGTGCCAGCAGTTGGGCTTACCATGAAGCTTTCTTT
>many|TRBV25-1|TRBJ2-3|TRBD1
CASARTGASDTQYF
TGTGCCAGCGCTAGGACAGGGGCGTCGGATACGCAGTATTTT
>many|TRBV3-1|TRBJ2-1|.
CASSQAGEQFF
TGTGCCAGCAGCCAGGCGGGTGAGCAGTTCTTC
>few|TRBV6-1|TRBJ2-6|.
CASIGRANVLTF
TGTGCCAGCATCGGAAGAGCCAACGTCCTGACTTTC
>few|TRBV20-1|TRBJ2-7|TRBD2
CSAESSGVYEQYF
TGCAGTGCTGAATCTAGCGGGGTCTACGAGCAGTACTTC
>many|TRBV5-6|TRBJ2-7|.
CASSFGGPDPYEQYF
TGTGCCAGCAGCTTCGGCGGTCCGGATCCCTACGAGCAGTACTTC
>few|TRBV20-1|TRBJ2-3|TRBD1
CSAFADRGRDTQYF
TGCAGTGCTTTCGCGGACAGGGGCCGGGATACGCAGTATTTT
>many|TRBV12-3/TRBV12-4|TRBJ1-2|TRBD1
CASSFQQGARDGYTF
TGTGCCAGCAGTTTCCAACAGGGGGCGAGGGATGGCTACACCTTC
>many|TRBV5-5|TRBJ2-3|.
CASSLVLTGTTDTQYF
TGTGCCAGCAGCTTGGTACTGACGGGGACCACAGATACGCAGTATTTT